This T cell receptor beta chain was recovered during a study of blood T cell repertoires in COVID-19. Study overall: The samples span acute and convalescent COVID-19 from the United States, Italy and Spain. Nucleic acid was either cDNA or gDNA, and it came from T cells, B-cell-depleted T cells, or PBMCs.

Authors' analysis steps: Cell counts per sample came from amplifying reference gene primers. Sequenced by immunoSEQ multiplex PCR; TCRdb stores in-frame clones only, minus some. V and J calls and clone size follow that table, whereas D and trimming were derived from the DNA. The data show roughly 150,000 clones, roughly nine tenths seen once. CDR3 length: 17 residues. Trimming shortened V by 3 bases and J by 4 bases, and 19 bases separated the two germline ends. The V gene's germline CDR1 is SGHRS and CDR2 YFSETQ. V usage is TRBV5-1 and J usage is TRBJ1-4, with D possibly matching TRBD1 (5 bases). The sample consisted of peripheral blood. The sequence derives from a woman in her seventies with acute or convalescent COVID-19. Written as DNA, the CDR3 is TGCGCCAGCAGCTCGCGAACCATACAGGAAAATAATGAAAAACTGTTTTTT. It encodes CASSSRTIQENNEKLFF.